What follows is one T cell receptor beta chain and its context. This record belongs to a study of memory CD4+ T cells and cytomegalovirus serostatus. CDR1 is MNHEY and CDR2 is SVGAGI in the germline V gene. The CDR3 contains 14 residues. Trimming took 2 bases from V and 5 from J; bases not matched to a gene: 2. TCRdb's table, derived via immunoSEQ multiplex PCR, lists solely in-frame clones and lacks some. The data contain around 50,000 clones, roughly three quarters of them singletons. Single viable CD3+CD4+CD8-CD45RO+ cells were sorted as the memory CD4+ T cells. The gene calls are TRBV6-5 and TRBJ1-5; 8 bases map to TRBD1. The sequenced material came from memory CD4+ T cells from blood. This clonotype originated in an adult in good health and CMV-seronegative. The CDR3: CASSYGQGHQPQHF. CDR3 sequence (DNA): TGTGCCAGCAGTTACGGACAGGGCCATCAGCCCCAGCATTTT.